This TCR beta chain was sequenced for a study of immune evolution from preneoplasia to lung adenocarcinoma. Findings of the study overall: Normal lung had the highest top T cell clone frequencies. Normal lung had highest clonality; later lesions appeared denser, more diverse. Highest clonality occurred in KRAS-mutant, not EGFR-mutant or double wild-type, nodules.

Trimming pared 4 bases from V and 10 bases from J, leaving 15 bases between. The CDR3 is 13 amino acids. CDR1 is SGHNT, CDR2 YYREEE, per germline (reference sequence). Using immunoSEQ multiplex PCR, the repertoire was profiled, and TCRdb retains in-frame clones only, with some absent. The table lists fewer than 6,000 clones, over 75% of them singletons, with 2.8% in the top ten. Nucleic acids came from premalignant or tumor cells enriched by macro-dissection. For this clone: Its antigen is not known.

The sequence was collected from a person aged 45-60 years with lung adenocarcinoma. The sample consisted of FFPE invasive lung adenocarcinoma tissue. The rearrangement uses TRBV5-4 and TRBJ2-1; D unresolved. CDR3 protein: CASSQVAVLEQFF. The CDR3 region has the DNA TGTGCCAGCAGCCAAGTAGCCGTCCTGGAGCAGTTCTTC.